A selection of T cell receptor beta chains follows, all from one sample in a study of CD8 T cells in ankylosing spondylitis. TCRdb passed the 5' RACE reads through MiXCR, listing each CDR3 protein once. The sample records under 150,000 distinct CDR3 sequences, 7% to 10% being singletons. The sample taken for sequencing was synovial fluid, either unsorted or a sorted T cell fraction (not recorded which). These TCRs come from a male donor with ankylosing spondylitis. Each CDR3 is given with its conserved first and last residue. Fields, in order: CDR3 protein, V gene, D gene, J gene. D genes are given only for firm matches.

CDR3aa: CASSLTGRYTEAFF
v_gene: TRBV7-6
d_gene: .
j_gene: TRBJ1-1

CDR3aa: CAGRDGQGSSPLHF
v_gene: TRBV7-9
d_gene: TRBD1
j_gene: TRBJ1-6

CDR3aa: CASSSPRGSETQYF
v_gene: TRBV27
d_gene: .
j_gene: TRBJ2-5

CDR3aa: CASSQDQWRGRTDTQYF
v_gene: TRBV4-2
d_gene: .
j_gene: TRBJ2-3

CDR3aa: CASSQDNWQGVLSGANVLTF
v_gene: TRBV4-2
d_gene: TRBD1
j_gene: TRBJ2-6

CDR3aa: CASSLRVAGGDEQFF
v_gene: TRBV4-1
d_gene: TRBD2
j_gene: TRBJ2-1

CDR3aa: CASSDSGGARNEQFF
v_gene: TRBV7-3
d_gene: TRBD2
j_gene: TRBJ2-1

CDR3aa: CASGLALGKNIQYF
v_gene: TRBV28
d_gene: .
j_gene: TRBJ2-4

CDR3aa: CASSNSGVEEFF
v_gene: TRBV12-3/TRBV12-4
d_gene: .
j_gene: TRBJ1-4

CDR3aa: CASSFQSSGANVLTF
v_gene: TRBV7-2
d_gene: .
j_gene: TRBJ2-6

CDR3aa: CASSPRPGQGNIQYF
v_gene: TRBV12-3/TRBV12-4
d_gene: TRBD1
j_gene: TRBJ2-4

CDR3aa: CASSFTGRTEAFF
v_gene: TRBV11-2
d_gene: .
j_gene: TRBJ1-1

CDR3aa: CASSWESYGGYTF
v_gene: TRBV6-2/TRBV6-3
d_gene: .
j_gene: TRBJ1-2